A selection of T cell receptor beta chains follows, all from one sample in a study of early T cells in non-severe SARS-CoV-2 infection. TCRdb ran MiXCR on the 5' RACE reads and lists one entry per CDR3 protein. The repertoire consists of more than 65,000 distinct CDR3 sequences, with roughly an eighth occurring once and the leading ten covering approximately 4%. The sequencing input was whole blood. All receptors derive from an adult who was a healthcare worker with PCR-confirmed SARS-CoV-2 infection or an uninfected control (not recorded which). Each CDR3 is given with its conserved first and last residue. A D gene is named only where the DNA matches it firmly. Clone size is shown for a subset of rows, as once, few, many or a class of expanded clone.

j_call clone_size v_call d_call cdr3_aa cdr3_nt
TRBJ1-2 NA TRBV29-1 TRBD1 CSADKGTGGALGGYTF TGCAGCGCCGACAAAGGGACAGGGGGCGCGTTAGGAGGCTACACCTTC
TRBJ2-7 NA TRBV28 NA CASRKPGRIYEQYF TGTGCCAGCAGAAAGCCGGGACGGATCTACGAGCAGTACTTC
TRBJ2-1 many TRBV6-6 TRBD2 CASSYSGLAGIYNEQFF TGTGCCAGCAGTTACTCAGGCCTAGCGGGGATATACAATGAGCAGTTCTTC
TRBJ2-7 NA TRBV28 NA CASSFQGRPYEQYF TGTGCCAGCAGTTTCCAGGGACGACCCTACGAGCAGTACTTC
TRBJ1-2 NA TRBV2 TRBD1 CASRRDSTYGYTF TGTGCCAGCCGCCGGGACAGCACATATGGCTACACCTTC
TRBJ1-2 few TRBV12-5 NA CASGLVLGGKYNYGYTF TGTGCTAGTGGTTTGGTATTAGGGGGGAAATATAACTATGGCTACACCTTC
TRBJ2-1 few TRBV4-2 TRBD2 CASSQEGGSGRAFQFF TGTGCCAGCAGCCAAGAGGGTGGTAGCGGGAGGGCTTTTCAGTTCTTC
TRBJ1-2 many TRBV18 NA CASSPLDSYGYTF TGTGCCAGCTCACCCCTAGACAGCTATGGCTACACCTTC
TRBJ1-1 many TRBV18 NA CASLTGTQNTEAFF TGTGCCAGCTTAACCGGGACACAAAACACTGAAGCTTTCTTT
TRBJ1-5 few TRBV28 TRBD1 CASRNRDRSNQPQHF TGTGCCAGCAGGAACCGGGACAGGAGCAATCAGCCCCAGCATTTT
TRBJ2-1 few TRBV6-5 NA CASRLPRDLRYNEQFF TGTGCCAGCAGACTACCCCGGGACCTCCGCTACAATGAGCAGTTCTTC
TRBJ2-7 NA TRBV29-1 NA CSVWVGYEQYF TGCAGCGTGTGGGTAGGGTACGAGCAGTACTTC
TRBJ1-1 few TRBV20-1 TRBD1 CSAPPQGAGTEAFF TGCAGTGCCCCACCGCAGGGGGCGGGCACTGAAGCTTTCTTT
TRBJ2-4 many TRBV3-1 NA CASSQARLALAKNIQYF TGTGCCAGCAGCCAAGCGAGGTTGGCACTAGCCAAAAACATTCAGTACTTC
TRBJ2-3 NA TRBV6-4 TRBD2 CASSVTSGRADTQYF TGTGCCAGCAGTGTTACTAGCGGGAGGGCAGATACGCAGTATTTT
TRBJ2-1 many TRBV28 NA CASGEGLGSYNEQFF TGTGCCAGCGGAGAGGGATTGGGCTCCTACAATGAGCAGTTCTTC
TRBJ2-6 few TRBV20-1 TRBD2 CSGLAGASGANVLTF TGCAGTGGCCTAGCGGGAGCTTCTGGGGCCAACGTCCTGACTTTC
TRBJ2-2 NA TRBV28 TRBD1 CASSTGTGGITGELFF TGTGCCAGCAGCACCGGGACAGGGGGCATCACCGGGGAGCTGTTTTTT
TRBJ2-7 many TRBV7-9 NA CASSLRTTYEQYF TGTGCCAGCAGCTTAAGGACCACCTACGAGCAGTACTTC
TRBJ2-7 many TRBV28 NA CASSSGQSTYEQYF TGTGCCAGCAGTTCCGGACAGTCCACCTACGAGCAGTACTTC
TRBJ2-6 many TRBV7-2 NA CASSLVISSGANVLTF TGTGCCAGCAGCTTAGTCATAAGCTCTGGGGCCAACGTCCTGACTTTC
TRBJ1-1 NA TRBV20-1 NA CSAGKDGNTEAFF TGCAGTGCTGGCAAGGACGGGAACACTGAAGCTTTCTTT
TRBJ2-1 many TRBV18 TRBD2 CASSPSAGGPYEQFF TGTGCCAGCTCACCATCGGCGGGAGGGCCTTATGAGCAGTTCTTC
TRBJ2-3 NA TRBV6-2/TRBV6-3 TRBD1 CASRRQGARTDTQYF TGTGCCAGCAGACGACAGGGGGCTCGCACAGATACGCAGTATTTT
TRBJ2-3 many TRBV9 NA CASSVADYLDTQYF TGTGCCAGCAGCGTAGCAGACTACCTCGATACGCAGTATTTT
TRBJ2-7 NA TRBV7-2 NA CASSSRPPQEQYF TGTGCCAGCAGCTCCCGACCCCCCCAAGAGCAGTACTTC
TRBJ1-5 few TRBV11-2 NA CASSPQAANSNQPQHF TGTGCCAGCAGCCCGCAGGCCGCGAATAGCAATCAGCCCCAGCATTTT
TRBJ1-4 many TRBV29-1 NA CSAPGAGEKLFF TGCAGCGCCCCGGGGGCCGGTGAAAAACTGTTTTTT
TRBJ2-7 few TRBV10-3 TRBD2 CAISSGLDYEQYF TGTGCCATCAGTTCGGGACTAGACTACGAGCAGTACTTC
TRBJ2-7 many TRBV12-3/TRBV12-4 TRBD1 CASSRRAGGPGEQYF TGTGCCAGCAGTCGCAGGGCAGGGGGACCGGGAGAGCAGTACTTC
TRBJ2-1 NA TRBV7-6 TRBD2 CASSSGLAGYNEQFF TGTGCCAGCAGCTCGGGACTAGCGGGTTACAATGAGCAGTTCTTC
TRBJ2-3 few TRBV27 TRBD2 CASSSPGRRGGTDTQYF TGTGCCAGCAGTTCCCCTGGAAGGAGGGGAGGGACAGATACGCAGTATTTT
TRBJ2-3 few TRBV7-9 NA CASSLAGLDTQYF TGTGCCAGCAGCTTGGCCGGACTCGATACGCAGTATTTT
TRBJ1-6 NA TRBV19 NA CASSPWDRNSPLHF TGTGCCAGTAGTCCCTGGGACCGAAATTCACCCCTCCACTTT
TRBJ1-1 few TRBV12-3/TRBV12-4 TRBD1 CASSLVTGGVNTEAFF TGTGCCAGCAGTTTAGTGACAGGGGGGGTGAACACTGAAGCTTTCTTT
TRBJ2-5 NA TRBV7-2 TRBD2 CASSPRGVETQYF TGTGCCAGCAGTCCTCGGGGGGTGGAGACCCAGTACTTC
TRBJ2-3 many TRBV2 TRBD2 CASSLRSGLAGSSDTQYF TGTGCCAGCAGCCTACGGTCTGGACTAGCGGGAAGTTCAGATACGCAGTATTTT
TRBJ2-2 NA TRBV7-3 NA CASSFGSQGGELFF TGTGCCAGCAGCTTTGGCTCTCAGGGCGGGGAGCTGTTTTTT
TRBJ2-5 NA TRBV29-1 NA CSDPPGPLVETQYF TGCAGCGATCCTCCGGGGCCACTGGTAGAGACCCAGTACTTC
TRBJ2-1 NA TRBV7-2 TRBD1 CASSPTGGAWNEQFF TGTGCCAGCAGCCCTACAGGGGGCGCTTGGAATGAGCAGTTCTTC
TRBJ2-4 few TRBV7-3 NA CASSLDEANIQYF TGTGCCAGCAGCTTAGACGAGGCAAACATTCAGTACTTC
TRBJ2-4 few TRBV28 NA CASSSQSPSLGAKNIQYF TGTGCCAGCAGTTCCCAGAGCCCGTCTTTAGGGGCCAAAAACATTCAGTACTTC
TRBJ1-2 NA TRBV7-9 TRBD1 CANSLGQSYGYTF TGTGCCAACAGCCTGGGACAGAGCTATGGCTACACCTTC
TRBJ2-2 few TRBV24-1 TRBD2 CATSDSAWLAGGRGTGELFF TGTGCCACCAGTGATTCCGCATGGCTAGCGGGAGGACGAGGTACCGGGGAGCTGTTTTTT
TRBJ2-1 many TRBV3-1 NA CASSQEGIGYNEQFF TGTGCCAGCAGCCAGGAGGGGATAGGTTACAATGAGCAGTTCTTC
TRBJ1-1 many TRBV3-1 NA CASSSGRLNTEAFF TGTGCCAGCAGCTCCGGACGGTTGAACACTGAAGCTTTCTTT
TRBJ2-1 few TRBV5-1 TRBD2 CASSPGTSGGQRFF TGCGCCAGCAGCCCGGGGACTAGCGGAGGCCAGCGGTTCTTC
TRBJ1-1 many TRBV11-2 TRBD1 CASSPPGQGLTEAFF TGTGCCAGCAGCCCCCCGGGACAGGGGCTTACTGAAGCTTTCTTT
TRBJ2-6 few TRBV20-1 NA CSASDATGANVLTF TGCAGTGCTAGCGATGCCACTGGGGCCAACGTCCTGACTTTC
TRBJ2-1 NA TRBV27 NA CASSRSGSNEQFF TGTGCCAGCAGTAGATCCGGGAGCAATGAGCAGTTCTTC
TRBJ2-3 NA TRBV29-1 TRBD2 CSTKTGLGWDTQYF TGCAGCACTAAAACGGGACTAGGCTGGGATACGCAGTATTTT
TRBJ2-3 NA TRBV11-2 NA CASSQGGIREDTQYF TGTGCCAGCAGCCAGGGCGGGATACGGGAGGATACGCAGTATTTT
TRBJ1-2 NA TRBV12-3/TRBV12-4 NA CASSYPPPRRDGYTF TGTGCCAGCAGTTACCCGCCCCCCAGGAGAGATGGCTACACCTTC
TRBJ2-3 few TRBV7-9 NA CASSLNTPGDTQYF TGTGCCAGCAGCTTAAACACTCCGGGAGATACGCAGTATTTT
TRBJ1-2 many TRBV28 NA CASSLAGAGRYTF TGTGCCAGCAGTTTAGCAGGCGCCGGGCGCTACACCTTC